This T cell receptor beta chain was sequenced during a study of T-cell reconstitution after alpha-beta-depleted transplantation in children. Trimming took 8 bases from V and 10 from J; bases not matched to a gene: 16. The CDR3 is made up of 15 amino acids. Preparation of the TCRbeta library was carried out with unique molecular identifiers. TCRdb recomputed calls from the PCR reads with MiXCR, one row per CDR3 protein. The data hold under 50,000 distinct CDR3 sequences, with roughly 52% observed a single time. Turning to this clonotype: Antigen unknown.

General observations from the study: About two months after transplant, alpha-beta T cells reportedly came from several hundred expanded graft clones. The main origin of T-cell counts and diversity one year after transplant was newly produced T cells.

The V gene is TRBV12-3 or TRBV12-4, the J gene TRBJ2-4, with TRBD2 identical over 8 bases. The specimen was peripheral blood, collected before TCRalphabeta/CD19-depleted stem cell transplant. This TCR derives from a boy less than two years old with SCID, due to receive a stem cell transplant. The CDR3 reads CASGTGTRGARIQYF. The CDR3 DNA reads TGTGCCAGCGGCACCGGGACTAGAGGGGCGAGAATTCAGTACTTC.